The T cell receptor (beta chain) described here comes from a study of blood T cell repertoires in COVID-19 (TCRdb year 2020). For context, the study as a whole: Recovered participants in ImmuneRACE Cohort 3 were defined by two consecutive negative NP/OP PCR tests, clearance by a healthcare professional, or resolution of symptoms. Where HLA class I and class II types were available, the types were taken from metadata supplied by the sample provider, not from assay-based typing. Samples were obtained from the ongoing ImmuneRACE study (first 160 participants) and from about 1,300 subjects provided by 6 global collaborators. Subjects who had been exposed to COVID-19, were actively infected with it, or had recovered from it provided the deeply sampled blood TCRbeta repertoires that made up the dataset. A freely available public database, intended as a resource for researchers studying the immune response to SARS-CoV-2, is where the repertoires were released. The prospective study material was composed of cDNA or gDNA derived from T cells, B-cell-depleted T cells, or PBMCs. Collaborator samples came from the United States, Italy and Spain and covered acute and convalescent phases of COVID-19. The sample metadata nearly always contained a de-identified subject ID, COVID-19 status, age in years and sex.

Participants in the prospective study were aged about 18 to 100 years, lived in some 24 United States geographic areas, and enrolled through a virtual design. In the prospective study, cohorts were assigned on the basis of participant-reported clinical history obtained from a screening survey and a study questionnaire. In the prospective study, whole blood, serum and a nasopharyngeal or oropharyngeal swab were collected from each participant by mobile phlebotomists. Over a roughly two-month period, participants in the prospective study had the option of providing additional blood draws and questionnaires. Blood samples from the prospective study were shipped frozen or at room temperature prior to DNA extraction. The V and J ends are trimmed by 2 bases and 6 bases, leaving 12 bases between them. CDR1 and CDR2, looked up from the germline V gene, are ENHRY and SYGVKD. From its cysteine to its phenylalanine, the CDR3 spans 14 amino acids. Only CDR3 DNA remains: 42 bases, in frame from the first base.

Points on this clone: The specificity of this receptor is unknown. No base quality information exists; no much larger clone differs at one position.

The immunoSEQ Assay, a bias-controlled multiplex PCR, was used to amplify TCRbeta CDR3 regions from genomic DNA. As for the original processing: The number of nucleated cells in each sample was estimated from the amplification of reference gene primers within the assay. Sequence reads were collapsed and filtered to measure the absolute abundance of every unique TCRbeta CDR3 rearrangement. For each sample, productive Simpson clonality was calculated as the square root of Simpson's diversity index across productive rearrangements. TCRdb took over this immuneACCESS table, retaining in-frame rearrangements with V and J assigned. Such tables are incomplete; in checked studies, under half of the missing clones stem from an unresolved V gene, and the remainder is unexplained. Clone size and V and J calls were adopted from that table, with D and trimming inferred from the DNA. For this sample there are fewer than 350,000 clones; 85% to 90% appear just once. Of the sample, 2% to 2.5% falls within the top ten clones.

The paper's findings and limits, for the study overall: How much clinical and demographic metadata was included differed by source and by participant, and the metadata was provided uncurated.

This sequence originates from a woman between 55 and 75 years old in a cohort exposed to, infected with or recovered from COVID-19 (not recorded which). The sequencing sample was made of PBMCs or T cells enriched from blood (not recorded which). The chain is encoded by TRBV10-3 joined to TRBJ2-3; a tentative D call is TRBD1 (5 bases match). The nucleotide sequence is TGTGCCATCAGTGAGGCCAGGGCGTGGGATACGCAGTATTTT. Protein translation: CAISEARAWDTQYF.